Included here is one T cell receptor beta chain sequence, with context. No antigen is known for it. Per-base quality was not reported, and no clone a single base away is much larger than it. The germline V gene yields MDHEN for CDR1 and SYDVKM for CDR2. The CDR3 goes from the cysteine to the phenylalanine over 12 residues. The read is trimmed to its CDR3 DNA, 36 bases read in frame from base 1. Relative to germline, V is 1 base shorter and J is 3 bases shorter, with 3 bases between their ends. The cohort was made up of around 720 healthy bone marrow donors. Cohort members were all nominally healthy when sampled, although unrecorded immune exposures were likely present. Of the 700 or so cohort members, approximately 290 had a positive CMV serostatus and 352 had a negative one, while no CMV serostatus was recorded for the donor. Each donor provided a peripheral blood sample, and peripheral blood mononuclear cells were used for TCR beta sequencing. The Qiagen DNeasy Blood Extraction Kit was used to extract genomic DNA from the blood cell samples.

These data belong to a study of cytomegalovirus exposure and HLA in healthy donors (TCRdb year 2017). Study-level background: An earlier analysis of under 600 of the donors reported 276 Gb of sequence data and 120 million or so unique TCR beta sequences from 150 million to 200 million T cells. Every discovery cohort repertoire had been produced on one sequencing platform. The genetic ancestry cluster associated with self-reported Caucasian donors included about four fifths of the 300 to 400 genotyped donors. In an earlier analysis of 500 to 650 of the donors, high-throughput TCR beta sequencing was used to judge whether each TCR beta V gene segment behaved as functional or pseudogenic. To study patterns of TCR occurrence, a later analysis re-analyzed previously published TCR beta repertoires from 650 to 750 donors and added high-resolution HLA genotyping. Both class I and class II loci were covered by HLA typing, at four-digit resolution. A separate validation cohort of 100 to 150 different subjects was used in addition to the roughly 700-subject first cohort. A later genetic analysis took genome-wide SNP genotypes for 398 of the 666 donors and used that subset as a discovery cohort. The study was designed to test whether signatures of past pathogen exposure could be identified by cataloging public T cell receptors. Typing coverage varied by locus: 629-630 donors for A, B, C, DRB1 and DQB1; roughly 500 for DQA1; over 600 for DPA1; more than 450 for DPB1. To predict cytomegalovirus infection status, the study combined high-throughput TCR immunosequencing, statistical association of individual TCRs with disease status, and machine learning. Donor age, sex, ethnicity and CMV serostatus were compiled alongside the repertoire data. The later analysis used no new phenotypic data to find candidate immune exposures, relying instead on TCR beta sequences and their occurrence across donors. Four or five DR-DQ haplotypes were handled as single units for association and clustering because linkage in the cohort was strong. An early release covering roughly 640 HLA-typed donors comprised approximately 300 gigabases of sequencing data and 85 million or so unique TCR sequences. Using immunosequencing, the study profiled T cell repertoires from 666 subjects and related those repertoires to cytomegalovirus serostatus. Across some 400 genotyped donors of the cohort, an average of about 200,000 unique TCR beta nucleotide sequences per donor were sequenced, and 15% to 20% of those sequences were non-productive. The investigation overall reported the following: A further reported finding was that TCR beta sequences accurately predicted the HLA-A and HLA-B alleles for most subjects in the first cohort. Correlated functional status among segregating V segments might be attributable to linkage disequilibrium, but an unknown experimental factor could not be ruled out. This cohort had only TCR beta chains sequenced, and the lack of alpha or paired-chain data limited which features could be detected. Because HLA typing was unavailable for some donors at each locus, only the typed subset was used in association tests. When HLA alleles, especially DR and DQ, strongly co-occurred, attributing TCR associations to individual alleles was difficult. Cytomegalovirus status was reported to be diagnosed by the classifier with high specificity and sensitivity in both the original and validation cohorts. The study gave a list of under 200 TCR beta chains associated with cytomegalovirus. A few of the identified cytomegalovirus-associated TCR beta chains were confirmed in vitro to be specific for cytomegalovirus antigens. In a later analysis, HLA-associated TCR beta chains were found to be more clonally expanded and to have lower generation probabilities than equally common non-associated chains. Approximately 16 rarely observed V segments, including chromosome 9 orphons, were excluded from the earlier analysis of a few hundred of the donors because counts were too low. It was suggested by the authors that the approach could potentially be generalized to other disease states and immunological phenotypes. While some public TCRs were present in many individuals, most TCR sequences turned up only very rarely across donors. An earlier analysis of 450 to 750 of the donors showed that most TCR beta V segments appeared in productive rearrangements either about 87% or about 30% of the time, which broadly matched IMGT annotations. Sequencing depth was assumed to be roughly uniform across donors in the presence/absence analyses, though that assumption may not hold. In a later analysis, more than 15,000 TCR beta sequences were associated with specific HLA alleles at a false discovery rate of 0.05. According to a later analysis, most CMV-associated TCR beta chains appeared to be HLA-restricted, and the HLA associations seemed to be driven largely by CMV exposure. A cluster of highly shared sequence variants was judged likely to be a technical artifact of the sequencing pipeline. Some IMGT-functional V segments, including TRBV6-2 and TRBV6-3, could not be distinguished by the 87-base-pair reads and were therefore excluded. In a later analysis, the rate of TCR association differed among HLA loci, with DRB1 alleles having the most associated TCRs and HLA-C alleles having the fewest. The only immune exposure information available for the cohort was CMV serostatus. In a later genetic analysis, a missense DCLRE1C variant was associated with V-gene and J-gene trimming of TCR beta chains, and the association was replicated in an independent cohort. A later analysis reported that several top co-occurrence clusters appeared linked to parvovirus B19, influenza, CMV and Epstein-Barr virus. Compared with the roughly 710-donor mean, donors in an Asian-associated ancestry cluster had fewer N-insertions in productive TCRs, according to a later genetic analysis.

Libraries came from the immunoSEQ multiplex PCR assay. For the multiplex PCR, a mixture combining 60 forward primers for TCR Vbeta segments and 13 reverse primers for TCR Jbeta segments was used. The CDR3 region of rearranged TCR beta genes was amplified from genomic DNA with a multiplex PCR assay. The Illumina HiSeq System was used to sequence the amplified TCR beta libraries as 87-base-pair reads. Regarding the original processing steps: Across the 640 or so repertoires, a later analysis counted 80 million or so unique TCR beta chains, around 11 million of which were shared by at least two donors. A nearest-neighbor algorithm error-corrected the raw reads and collapsed the reads into unique sequences, merging closely related sequences to remove PCR and sequencing errors. V, D and J gene segments were assigned by aligning CDR3 sequences to IMGT reference sequences. For a sequence to be retained, at least a six-nucleotide match to both a V gene segment and a J gene segment was required. Rearrangements were called productive when the CDR3 lacked stop codons and stayed in frame with V and J; all others were non-productive. CDR3 was defined by IMGT convention, running from the second conserved V-encoded cysteine to the conserved J-encoded phenylalanine. Sequences without an unambiguous match to a single V gene segment were excluded from the earlier analysis of 587 of the donors. An earlier analysis of fewer than 650 of the donors classified V segments as functional when productive rearrangements were above 56.7% and as segregating when the standard deviation between donors was above 5%. A statistical classification framework was built to diagnose cytomegalovirus status from the catalog of TCR beta chain sequences. V and J gene assignment, in a later analysis, came from comparing TCR nucleotide sequences with IMGT/GENE-DB human TR gene sequences. Using the TCRdist pipeline, a later analysis assigned CDR3 sequences along with most-parsimonious VDJ recombination scenarios. In a later analysis, each TCR beta chain was defined by its CDR3 amino acid sequence together with its V-gene family, and reads without a unique V-gene family were excluded. A later analysis removed over 500 highly shared, low-generation-probability nucleotide sequences to deal with suspected cross-contamination and a sequencing artifact. For each public chain, a later analysis derived a clonal expansion index from normalized ranks of inferred template counts within each repertoire. A later analysis computed generation probabilities with a VDJ recombination model fitted to out-of-frame rearrangements, and checked the results against IGoR. In a later analysis, hypergeometric tests were used to score TCR-TCR, TCR-HLA and TCR-CMV co-occurrence, with a repertoire-size bias correction applied to TCR pairs. False discovery rates were estimated in a later analysis by permuting HLA or CMV assignments 20 times. In a later analysis, co-occurring TCRs were grouped with DBSCAN, and TCRdist sequence similarity was added when clustering was performed within HLA-allele-positive subsets. Repertoires with fewer than 30,000 or more than 120,000 public chains were left out of co-occurrence clustering, as were five repertoires with anomalous nucleotide sharing. TCRdb obtained this table from immuneACCESS and retained in-frame rearrangements with V and J assigned. These tables miss some clones; where compared with another copy, unresolved V genes account for less than half of the shortfall, and the remainder is unexplained. The V and J calls and clone size are taken from that table; D and trimming were inferred from the DNA. Within this sample are 90,000 to 150,000 clones, with 60% to 80% of them counted one time only. Just over 2% of the sample comes from the top ten.

The sequenced sample was PBMCs. The sequence was collected from a human donor in good health. The V and J segments used are TRBV28 and TRBJ1-2; the D gene remains uncertain. The nucleotides are TGTGCCAGCAGTTTATTCGACTATGGCTACACCTTC. It encodes CASSLFDYGYTF.